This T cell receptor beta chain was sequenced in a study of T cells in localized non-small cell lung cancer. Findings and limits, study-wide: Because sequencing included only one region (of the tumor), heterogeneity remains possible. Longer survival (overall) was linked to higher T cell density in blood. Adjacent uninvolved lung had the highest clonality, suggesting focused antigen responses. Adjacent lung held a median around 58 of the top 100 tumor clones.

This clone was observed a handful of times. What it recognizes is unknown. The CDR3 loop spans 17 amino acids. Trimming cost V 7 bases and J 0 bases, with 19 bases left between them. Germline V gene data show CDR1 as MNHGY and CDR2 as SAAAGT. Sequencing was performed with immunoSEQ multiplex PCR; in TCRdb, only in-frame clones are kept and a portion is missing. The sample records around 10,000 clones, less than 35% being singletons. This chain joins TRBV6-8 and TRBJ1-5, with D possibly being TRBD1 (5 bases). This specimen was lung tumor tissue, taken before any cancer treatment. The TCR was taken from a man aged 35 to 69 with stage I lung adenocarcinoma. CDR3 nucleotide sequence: TGTGCCAGCAACGGTCAGGGCCCAACCTTTAGCAATCAGCCCCAGCATTTT. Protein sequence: CASNGQGPTFSNQPQHF.